A single sample gave rise to the 22 T cell receptor beta chains below, sequenced in a study of beta chain features in type 1 diabetes. Whole-study findings and limits: Significant though moderate, a shortening of TCRB CDR3s appeared in all four CD4+ subsets of Type 1 diabetes patients.

All of the isolated RNA was reverse transcribed, so expressed TCRB transcripts were sequenced. The table came from immunoSEQ multiplex PCR; TCRdb's copy has only in-frame clones and leaves some out. Counted here are 150,000 to 200,000 clones, around 8% occurring once; the ten biggest clones make up more than 0.45%. The antigens for these receptors are not known. Material: central memory CD4+ T cells from blood. The receptor source for this set is a young woman with type 1 diabetes.

This chain links TRBV7-2 with TRBJ2-1; 7 bases fit TRBD2. This CDR3 is 11 amino acids long. The junction had 3 bases not matched to a gene; V was cut back by 6 bases and J by 10 bases. Germline V gene sequence: CDR1 SGHTA, CDR2 FQGNSA. In nucleotides, the CDR3 is TGTGCCAGCAGGACCGGGGGGGAGCAGTTCTTC. Translation gives CASRTGGEQFF.

The table lists this clone with a few counts. The rearrangement links TRBV19 to TRBJ2-1, with 11 bases lining up with TRBD2. The ends lost 1 base at V and 9 bases at J; junction bases unmatched: 5. From germline, CDR1 is LNHDA and CDR2 SQIVND (reference sequence). The CDR3 extends over 15 amino acids. The CDR3 loop reads CASSIGSSGGREQFF. The CDR3, as DNA: TGTGCCAGTAGTATAGGGTCTAGCGGGGGGCGTGAGCAGTTCTTC.

This clone came up a few times. This rearrangement joins TRBV30 to TRBJ1-2; D uncertain. Trimming stripped 2 bases from V and 4 bases from J, with 11 bases between. This CDR3 is built from 13 residues. Germline lookup yields CDR1 GTSNPN and CDR2 SVGIG (reference sequence). The CDR3 here is CAWSPEAGYGYTF. The CDR3 DNA sequence: TGTGCCTGGAGTCCGGAAGCAGGCTATGGCTACACCTTC.

This clone was seen a handful of times. This rearrangement joins TRBV2 to TRBJ2-1, with 14 positions matching TRBD2. Trimming at V came to 2 bases and at J to 10 bases, leaving 4 bases not matched to a gene. Looked up from germline, CDR1 is SNHLY and CDR2 is FYNNEI. The CDR3 has 15 residues. For the CDR3, the DNA is TGTGCCAGCAGTGAACAGGGACTAGCGGGAGTCGAGCAGTTCTTC. Translation: CASSEQGLAGVEQFF.

This clone occurred a few times. This rearrangement joins TRBV18 to TRBJ1-5; D call uncertain. Germline V gene lookup returns CDR1 KGHSH and CDR2 LQKENI. The V gene lost 8 bases and the J gene lost 4 bases, with 15 bases spanning the gap. The CDR3 sequence is 14 residues long. CDR3 DNA: TGTGCCAGCGATAGTGGCAGGCTGAATCAGCCCCAGCATTTT. It is translated as CASDSGRLNQPQHF.

The sample holds a few counts of this clone. This chain connects TRBV30 to TRBJ2-7; 11 nucleotides line up with TRBD2. Germline values: CDR1 GTSNPN, CDR2 SVGIG (reference sequence). The CDR3 extends over 15 amino acids. V trimming: 3 bases; J trimming: 4 bases; junction bases outside the gene matches: 8. CDR3 amino acids: CAWRLAGGPKYEQYF. The CDR3 DNA follows: TGTGCCTGGAGGTTAGCGGGAGGGCCGAAGTACGAGCAGTACTTC. Based on the CDR3 plus reference TRBV30 and TRBJ2-7, the full variable domain is SQTIHQWPATLVQPVGSPLSLECTVEGTSNPNLYWYRQAAGRGLQLLFYSVGIGQISSEVPQNLSASRPQDRQFILSSKKLLLSDSGFYLCAWRLAGGPKYEQYFGPGTRLTVT.

The chain employs TRBV7-2 and TRBJ2-5; 12 bases agree with TRBD2. CDR1 is SGHTA and CDR2 is FQGNSA in the germline V gene. The CDR3 contains 14 residues. Trimming took 5 bases from V and 5 from J; bases not matched to a gene: 3. Written as DNA, the CDR3 is TGTGCCAGCAGCCCCGGACTAGCGGGGGAGACCCAGTACTTC. The encoded protein is CASSPGLAGETQYF.

There are a few counts of this clone. Germline and junction disagree at one end, which may indicate a read error. V is TRBV5-1 and J is TRBJ2-1; 8 nucleotides match TRBD2. The CDR3 has 15 residues. Germline CDR1 is SGHRS and CDR2 is YFSETQ. As DNA, the CDR3 is TGCGCCAGCAGCGATATCACAAGCGGGAGCGATGAGCAGCTCTTC. It specifies CASSDITSGSDEQLF.

This clone turned up a few times. The J gene is TRBJ2-5, the V gene TRBV7-2; 9 nucleotides align to TRBD2. V was pared by 4 bases and J by 4 bases, with 10 bases of the junction left unmatched. The CDR3 has 16 residues. Germline V gene data show CDR1 as SGHTA and CDR2 as FQGNSA. The CDR3 DNA is TGTGCCAGCAGCTCCGGGACTAGCTTTCTGGGAGAGACCCAGTACTTC. This translates into CASSSGTSFLGETQYF.

In this sample, this clone turned up a few times. V and J are TRBV5-4 and TRBJ2-3, with a possible D match to TRBD2 (6 bases). Germline values: CDR1 SGHNT, CDR2 YYREEE (reference sequence). CDR3 length: 15 amino acids. V dropped 0 bases and J dropped 2 bases, with 10 bases sitting between them. The DNA for the CDR3 is TGTGCCAGCAGCTTGGCAAGCGGGTTCACAGATACGCAGTATTTT. It specifies CASSLASGFTDTQYF.

This sequence joins TRBV2 and TRBJ2-5; 7 bases are a match to TRBD1. Trimming took 0 bases from V and 13 from J; bases not matched to a gene: 5. Germline CDR1 and CDR2: SNHLY and FYNNEI. This CDR3 region has 12 residues. The CDR3 loop is CASSEARQGRYF. The CDR3 nucleotides read TGTGCCAGCAGTGAAGCTAGACAGGGAAGGTACTTC.

The chain employs TRBV18 and TRBJ2-5; 9 positions match TRBD1. Germline assignment: CDR1 KGHSH and CDR2 LQKENI. The CDR3 is 15 residues long. J gave up 1 base and V 2 bases, and 2 bases lay outside the gene matches. CDR3 bases: TGTGCCAGCTCACCATACAGGGGGCTCCAAGAGACCCAGTACTTC. Translating gives CASSPYRGLQETQYF. The variable domain in full, with the rest retrieved from reference TRBV18 and TRBJ2-5, is NAGVMQNPRHLVRRRGQEARLRCSPMKGHSHVYWYRQLPEEGLKFMVYLQKENIIDESGMPKERFSAEFPKEGPSILRIQQVVRGDSAAYFCASSPYRGLQETQYFGPGTRLLVL.

On this clone: Other DNA sequences in the same sample also yield this CDR3. The V gene is TRBV5-1, the J gene TRBJ1-1; tentatively, D is TRBD1 (6 bases). Deletions cut 1 base from V and 0 bases from J, with 10 bases between. CDR1 SGHRS and CDR2 YFSETQ come from the germline V gene. The CDR3 consists of 15 residues. The CDR3 bases are TGCGCCAGCAGCTTGACAGGGACGGTGAACACTGAAGCTTTCTTT. Amino acid sequence: CASSLTGTVNTEAFF.

The chain links TRBV10-3 to TRBJ1-3; 8 nucleotides match TRBD1. Germline trimming cut 6 bases from V and 0 bases from J; bases unmatched to any gene: 7. CDR1 ENHRY and CDR2 SYGVKD come from the germline V gene. The CDR3 has 16 amino acids. CDR3 region: CAIRVGTGSSGNTIYF. Here the CDR3 DNA reads TGTGCCATCAGGGTTGGGACAGGCTCCTCTGGAAACACCATATATTTT.

V gene TRBV7-2 combines with J gene TRBJ1-5; 7 bases map to TRBD1. This CDR3 has 14 amino acids. Per germline, CDR1 SGHTA and CDR2 FQGNSA. Germline trimming cut 5 bases from V and 2 bases from J; bases unmatched to any gene: 3. The CDR3 nucleotides read TGTGCCAGCAGCCTACAGGGGCGCAATCAGCCCCAGCATTTT. This gives the protein CASSLQGRNQPQHF.

J is TRBJ1-1 and V is TRBV4-3; a weak D match, TRBD1 (5 bases). V was clipped by 0 bases and J by 5 bases, with 16 bases between them. Germline lookup yields CDR1 LGHNA and CDR2 YSLEER. The length of the CDR3 is 16 residues. The CDR3 DNA sequence: TGCGCCAGCAGCCAAGATATCACAGGATCGGTGACTGAAGCTTTCTTT. Translated, it gives CASSQDITGSVTEAFF.

This clone has just a few counts. This chain links TRBV10-3 with TRBJ2-5; 9 positions agree with TRBD1. After removal of 2 bases from V and 5 bases from J, the junction contained 12 bases not matched to a gene. This CDR3 is built from 17 residues. CDR1 ENHRY and CDR2 SYGVKD come from the germline V gene. CDR3 region: CAISETLPGQGQETQYF. Written as DNA, the CDR3 is TGTGCCATCAGTGAGACTCTTCCGGGACAGGGACAGGAGACCCAGTACTTC.

The V and J genes are TRBV5-1 and TRBJ2-7; TRBD2 matches 7 bases. The CDR3 covers 14 residues. The germline V gene encodes CDR1 SGHRS and CDR2 YFSETQ. The V gene end was trimmed by 7 bases and the J gene end by 2 bases; junction bases not matched to a gene: 9. DNA for the CDR3: TGCGCCAGCCGGTTGGCGGGGGAAACCTACGAGCAGTACTTC. Residues: CASRLAGETYEQYF.

The chain joins TRBV9 to TRBJ1-5; 11 bases align to TRBD1. Germline CDR1 SGDLS, CDR2 YYNGEE. This CDR3 has 15 residues. V trimming: 4 bases; J trimming: 4 bases; junction bases outside the gene matches: 4. In DNA form, the CDR3 reads TGTGCCAGCAGCAAGGGACAGGGGGTAAATCAGCCCCAGCATTTT. Residues: CASSKGQGVNQPQHF. Full variable domain (remainder filled in from reference TRBV9 and TRBJ1-5): DSGVTQTPKHLITATGQRVTLRCSPRSGDLSVYWYQQSLDQGLQFLIQYYNGEERAKGNILERFSAQQFPDLHSELNLSSLELGDSALYFCASSKGQGVNQPQHFGDGTRLSIL.

The V gene is TRBV30, the J gene TRBJ1-5, with 9 bases identical to TRBD1. The germline V gene has CDR1 GTSNPN and CDR2 SVGIG (reference sequence). The ends lost 5 bases at V and 0 bases at J; junction bases unmatched: 2. The CDR3 sequence is 14 residues long. The CDR3 region is CAWGQGTSNQPQHF. The CDR3 DNA is TGTGCCTGGGGACAGGGGACTAGCAATCAGCCCCAGCATTTT.

This clone was seen a few times. The chain recombines TRBV14 with TRBJ1-3, with D possibly matching TRBD1 (5 bases). Deletions cut 4 bases from V and 5 bases from J, with 6 bases between. Germline values: CDR1 SGHDN, CDR2 FVKESK. The CDR3 contains 12 residues. The DNA of the CDR3 is TGTGCCAGCAGCCGGACACGAAACACCATATATTTT. Translating it yields CASSRTRNTIYF.

This clone was seen a handful of times. V is TRBV5-4 and J is TRBJ1-1; D perhaps matches TRBD1 (5 bases). The CDR3 has 15 amino acids. V lost 2 bases and J 1 base, leaving 12 bases between the germline ends. Germline assignment: CDR1 SGHNT and CDR2 YYREEE (reference sequence). In nucleotides, the CDR3 is TGTGCCAGCAGCTTTCAAGGGGTACCGAACACTGAAGCTTTCTTT. Protein: CASSFQGVPNTEAFF.